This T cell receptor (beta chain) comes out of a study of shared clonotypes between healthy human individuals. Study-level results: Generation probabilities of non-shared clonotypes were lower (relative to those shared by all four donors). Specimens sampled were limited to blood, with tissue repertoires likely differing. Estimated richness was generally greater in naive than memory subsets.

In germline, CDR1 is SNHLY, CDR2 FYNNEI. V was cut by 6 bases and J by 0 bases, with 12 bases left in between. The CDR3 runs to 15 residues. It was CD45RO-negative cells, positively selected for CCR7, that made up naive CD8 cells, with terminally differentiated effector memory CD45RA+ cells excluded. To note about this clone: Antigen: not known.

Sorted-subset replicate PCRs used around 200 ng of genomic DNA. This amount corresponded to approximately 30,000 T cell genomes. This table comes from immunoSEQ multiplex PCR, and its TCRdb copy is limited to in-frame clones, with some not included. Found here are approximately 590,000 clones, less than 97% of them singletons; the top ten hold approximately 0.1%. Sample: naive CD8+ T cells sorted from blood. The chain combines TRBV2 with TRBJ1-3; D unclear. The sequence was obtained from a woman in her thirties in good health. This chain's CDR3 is CASSPRYYSGNTIYF. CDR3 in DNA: TGTGCCAGCAGCCCAAGATACTACTCTGGAAACACCATATATTTT.